This T cell receptor beta chain was documented in a study of cytomegalovirus exposure and HLA in healthy donors (dated by TCRdb to 2016 to 2017). For context, the study as a whole: In an earlier analysis of approximately 640 of the donors, 276 Gb of sequence data and 100 million or so unique TCR beta sequences from 180 million or so T cells were reported. The study profiled the T cell repertoires of about 640 subjects by immunosequencing and related them to cytomegalovirus serostatus. Typing coverage varied by locus: about 629-640 donors for A, B, C, DRB1 and DQB1; 522 for DQA1; more than 600 for DPA1; approximately 470 for DPB1. In an earlier analysis of about 590 of the donors, high-throughput TCR beta sequencing was used to judge whether each TCR beta V gene segment behaved as functional or pseudogenic. A later genetic analysis took genome-wide SNP genotypes for 398 of the 666 donors and used that subset as a discovery cohort. An early release that covered roughly 600 HLA-typed donors contained approximately 290 gigabases of sequencing data and some 87 million unique TCR sequences. Five DR-DQ haplotypes were treated as single units for association and clustering because of strong linkage in the cohort. The study aimed to test whether signatures of past pathogen exposure could be identified by cataloging public T cell receptors. To predict cytomegalovirus infection status, the study brought together high-throughput TCR immunosequencing, statistical association of individual TCRs with disease status, and machine learning. Every repertoire in the discovery cohort had been generated on one and the same sequencing platform. The later analysis used no new phenotypic data to find candidate immune exposures, relying instead on TCR beta sequences and their occurrence across donors. On average, roughly 250,000 unique TCR beta nucleotide sequences were sequenced per donor among 398 genotyped donors of the cohort, with roughly a sixth of those sequences being non-productive. Of the approximately 400 genotyped donors, around 81% fell in the genetic ancestry cluster associated with self-reported Caucasian donors. Alongside the repertoire data, information on donor age, sex, ethnicity and CMV serostatus was compiled. To study patterns of TCR occurrence, a later analysis re-analyzed previously published TCR beta repertoires from 550 to 800 donors and added high-resolution HLA genotyping. A separate validation cohort of 100 to 150 different subjects was used in addition to the approximately 670-subject first cohort. Class I and class II HLA loci were covered by the typing at four-digit resolution. General study outcomes and caveats: Linkage disequilibrium might explain the correlated functional status among segregating V segments, but an unknown experimental factor could not be excluded. When HLA alleles, especially DR and DQ, strongly co-occurred, attributing TCR associations to individual alleles was difficult. Because some donors lacked HLA typing at each locus, the association tests relied only on the typed subset. A further reported finding was that TCR beta sequences accurately predicted the HLA-A and HLA-B alleles for most subjects in the first cohort. Across donors, most TCR sequences were observed very rarely, whereas some public TCRs were present in many individuals. Sequencing depth was assumed to be roughly uniform across donors in the presence/absence analyses, though that assumption may not hold. The sequencing pipeline was judged likely to have produced a cluster of highly shared sequence variants as a technical artifact. According to a later analysis, most CMV-associated TCR beta chains appeared to be HLA-restricted, and the HLA associations seemed to be driven largely by CMV exposure. In vitro tests confirmed that three of the cytomegalovirus-associated TCR beta chains recognize cytomegalovirus antigens. According to a later analysis, parvovirus B19, influenza, CMV and Epstein-Barr virus appeared linked to several top co-occurrence clusters. Only TCR beta chains were sequenced in this cohort, and the absence of alpha or paired-chain data limited detectable features. The earlier analysis of approximately 560 of the donors excluded approximately 17 rarely observed V segments, including chromosome 9 orphons, because counts were too low. A total of about 150 TCR beta chains were listed by the study as associated with cytomegalovirus. Compared with equally common non-associated chains, HLA-associated TCR beta chains in a later analysis were more clonally expanded and had lower generation probabilities. Immune exposure information for the cohort was limited to CMV serostatus. An earlier analysis of around 540 of the donors showed that most TCR beta V segments appeared in productive rearrangements either about 87% or about 30% of the time, which broadly matched IMGT annotations. In a later analysis, the rate of TCR association differed among HLA loci, with DRB1 alleles having the most associated TCRs and HLA-C alleles having the fewest. Cytomegalovirus status was reported to be diagnosed by the classifier with high specificity and sensitivity in both the original and validation cohorts. A later analysis associated 16,951 TCR beta sequences with specific HLA alleles at a false discovery rate of 0.05. A later genetic analysis associated a missense DCLRE1C variant with V-gene and J-gene trimming of TCR beta chains, and an independent cohort replicated the association. According to the authors, the approach could potentially be generalized to other disease states and immunological phenotypes. A later genetic analysis reported fewer N-insertions in productive TCRs among donors in an Asian-associated ancestry cluster than the roughly 620-donor mean.

The cohort consisted of approximately 690 healthy bone marrow donors. At the time of sampling, all cohort members were nominally healthy, though unrecorded immune exposures were likely present. The donor tested CMV seronegative, placing the donor among the 352 seronegative members of the cohort. A peripheral blood sample was collected from each donor, and TCR beta sequencing was performed on peripheral blood mononuclear cells. The Qiagen DNeasy Blood Extraction Kit was used to extract genomic DNA from the blood cell samples. The library was prepared using the immunoSEQ multiplex PCR assay. For the multiplex PCR, a mixture combining 60 forward primers for TCR Vbeta segments and 13 reverse primers for TCR Jbeta segments was used. A multiplex PCR assay on genomic DNA amplified the CDR3 region of rearranged TCR beta genes. Amplified TCR beta libraries were sequenced as 87-base-pair reads on the Illumina HiSeq System. The study's processing was this. In a later analysis, about 80 million unique TCR beta chains were counted across the roughly 610 repertoires, and some 10 million of these chains were shared by at least two donors. Raw reads were error-corrected and collapsed into unique sequences with a nearest-neighbor algorithm that merged closely related sequences to remove PCR and sequencing errors. V, D and J gene segments were assigned by aligning CDR3 sequences to IMGT reference sequences. For a sequence to be retained, at least a six-nucleotide match to both a V gene segment and a J gene segment was required. A rearrangement counted as productive if the CDR3 had no stop codons and remained in frame with V and J, and every other rearrangement counted as non-productive. CDR3 was defined by IMGT convention, running from the second conserved V-encoded cysteine to the conserved J-encoded phenylalanine. In an earlier analysis of approximately 590 of the donors, sequences lacking an unambiguous match to a single V gene segment were excluded. An earlier analysis of some 610 of the donors called V segments functional above 56.7% productive rearrangements and segregating when the between-donor standard deviation exceeded 5%. A statistical classification framework was developed to diagnose cytomegalovirus status using the catalog of TCR beta chain sequences. In a later analysis, TCR nucleotide sequences were compared against IMGT/GENE-DB human TR gene sequences so that V and J genes could be assigned. Using the TCRdist pipeline, a later analysis assigned CDR3 sequences along with most-parsimonious VDJ recombination scenarios. A later analysis defined each TCR beta chain by its CDR3 amino acid sequence plus V-gene family, and excluded reads lacking a unique V-gene family. In a later analysis, approximately 590 highly shared, low-generation-probability nucleotide sequences were removed to address suspected cross-contamination and a sequencing artifact. In a later analysis, a clonal expansion index for each public chain was calculated from normalized within-repertoire ranks of inferred template counts. In a later analysis, generation probabilities were computed with a VDJ recombination model fitted to out-of-frame rearrangements, and the resulting probabilities were checked against IGoR. In a later analysis, TCR-TCR, TCR-HLA and TCR-CMV co-occurrence was scored with hypergeometric tests, and a repertoire-size bias correction was applied to TCR pairs. False discovery rates were estimated in a later analysis by permuting HLA or CMV assignments 20 times. A later analysis grouped co-occurring TCRs with DBSCAN, adding TCRdist sequence similarity when clustering within HLA-allele-positive subsets. Repertoires with fewer than 30,000 or more than 120,000 public chains were left out of co-occurrence clustering, as were a handful of repertoires with anomalous nucleotide sharing. As stored in TCRdb, this immuneACCESS dataset retains in-frame rearrangements with V and J assigned. A fraction of the clones does not appear; measured against another copy, unresolved V genes explain less than half of the discrepancy, and the remainder lacks a known reason. V and J calls and clone size are given by that table; D and trimming were obtained from the DNA. The sample has fewer than 250,000 clones on record, around 87% of them singletons. The top ten clones comprise roughly 1.9% of the sample.

To note about this clone: What antigen it recognizes has not been identified. Base qualities are missing; no much larger clone stands one base away.

This clonotype was obtained from a woman under 30 in good health and CMV-seronegative. The specimen was PBMCs.

The CDR3 has the sequence CASFSGRAGTGELFF. The nucleotides are TGTGCCAGCTTTAGCGGGAGGGCCGGCACCGGGGAGCTGTTTTTT. Here the chain combines TRBV27 and TRBJ2-2; TRBD2 lines up with 11 middle nucleotides. Unmatched junction bases come to 6, with V trimmed by 8 bases and J by 4 bases. The CDR3 holds 15 amino acids from the cysteine to the phenylalanine. This entry keeps only the CDR3 DNA: 45 bases, framed from base 1. CDR1 MNHEY and CDR2 SMNVEV were looked up in the germline V gene (reference sequence).